The source of this T cell receptor (beta chain) is a study of Ad26.COV2.S vaccination and SARS-CoV-2 variants. Indicated treatment: over 15 received Ad26.COV2.S at low or high dose, single or two shots; about five received placebo; per-sample allocation not given. Repertoires come from day 63 after the first vaccine or placebo injection. Libraries were prepared by immunoSEQ multiplex PCR; TCRdb keeps only in-frame clonotypes and omits some of them. The sample lists approximately 300,000 clones, approximately 80% occurring once. The length of the CDR3 is 12 residues. V was pared by 3 bases and J by 8 bases, with 10 bases between. Germline CDR1 reads PRHDT; CDR2 reads FYEKMQ (reference sequence).

This clonotype was obtained from a person aged 18 to 59 who received the Ad26.COV2.S COVID-19 vaccine or a placebo. The specimen was peripheral blood, collected in a trial of Ad26.COV2.S vaccine versus placebo. The chain carries TRBV13 and TRBJ1-2; D might be TRBD1 (5 bases). CDR3 sequence reads: CASSLGTLGYTF. CDR3 in DNA: TGTGCCAGCAGCTTGGGGACTCTCGGCTACACCTTC.